These 10 T cell receptor beta chains share one sample of origin, sequenced in a study of shared clonotypes between healthy human individuals (dated by TCRdb to about 2020). Receptor libraries were prepared by the immunoSEQ multiplex PCR assay. Sourced from immuneACCESS, this table was stored by TCRdb with only in-frame sequences that have V and J called. A share of the clones is absent; for the studies checked, an unresolved V gene accounts for under half, and the remainder has no known explanation. The sample table records some 650,000 clones; roughly 97% of these occur just once. The top ten clones comprise about 0.057% of the sample. The sample taken for sequencing was naive CD4+ T cells sorted from blood. Sample cell subset or site, as interpreted from the label and publication: CD45RA+ positively selected. Receptors originate from a woman aged 25 to 45 in good health.

In regard to this clone: The same CDR3 also results from other DNA sequences found in this sample. CDR3 sequence reads: CASSLAGVSGNTIYF. The DNA of the CDR3 is TGTGCCAGCAGCTTGGCTGGGGTCTCTGGAAACACCATATATTTT. V and J are TRBV5-5 and TRBJ1-3; no clear D gene. V was pared by 0 bases and J by 0 bases, with 7 bases between. Germline V gene data show CDR1 as SGHKS and CDR2 as YYEKEE (reference sequence). The CDR3 has 15 amino acids.

The genes are TRBV10-3 and TRBJ2-5, with 9 bases aligning to TRBD2. With V trimmed by 0 bases and J by 5 bases, 7 bases remained unmatched. There are 16 residues in the CDR3. Germline CDR1 ENHRY, CDR2 SYGVKD. Written as DNA, the CDR3 is TGTGCCATCAGTGAGTCTGCGGGAGGGCCCTCGGAGACCCAGTACTTC. Its protein is CAISESAGGPSETQYF.

The J gene is TRBJ2-4, the V gene TRBV21-1; TRBD2 is the table's D call and was not checked against the DNA. TRBV21-1 is deemed a pseudogene. The CDR3 covers 18 residues. CDR3 bases: TGTGCCAGCAGCCCCCGGACTAGCGGGAGTCGGGACAAAAACATTCAGTACTTC. Its translation: CASSPRTSGSRDKNIQYF.

This clone was detected a few times. The CDR3 DNA reads as TGTGCCAGTAGTCACGGGGGCACTTATAGCAATCAGCCCCAGCATTTT. Translating it yields CASSHGGTYSNQPQHF. The chain employs TRBV19 and TRBJ1-5; D may be TRBD1 (6 bases). The length of the CDR3 is 16 residues. Germline CDR1 and CDR2: LNHDA and SQIVND (reference sequence). Trimming took 5 bases from V and 0 from J, leaving 14 bases between them.

The rearrangement uses TRBV19 and TRBJ1-5, with a weak D call TRBD1 (6 bases). Germline V gene lookup returns CDR1 LNHDA and CDR2 SQIVND (reference sequence). This CDR3 has 14 residues. V shed 8 bases and J shed 3 bases, with 14 bases lying between them. The CDR3 spells CASLTQGSNQPQHF. In nucleotides, the CDR3 is TGTGCCAGTTTGACTCAGGGGTCCAATCAGCCCCAGCATTTT.

The CDR3 reads CAIRRVAGVGSTDTQYF. The CDR3 region has the DNA TGTGCCATTCGAAGGGTAGCGGGAGTTGGGTCGACAGATACGCAGTATTTT. The chain links TRBV10-3 to TRBJ2-3; TRBD2 matches 9 bases. Unmatched junction bases numbered 16, after V lost 9 bases and J lost 3 bases. Looked up from germline, CDR1 is ENHRY and CDR2 is SYGVKD. The CDR3 totals 17 residues.

V is TRBV4-1 and J is TRBJ2-6; D may be TRBD1 (6 bases). The V end was cut by 3 bases, the J end by 4 bases, with 10 bases between. The CDR3 totals 15 residues. Per germline, CDR1 MGHRA and CDR2 YSYEKL. The CDR3 loop is CASSQGHLGANVLTF. Written as DNA, the CDR3 is TGCGCCAGCAGCCAGGGACACTTAGGGGCCAACGTCCTGACTTTC.

The CDR3 here is CASSYAYEQYF. The CDR3 nucleotides read TGTGCCAGCAGTTATGCCTACGAGCAGTACTTC. V usage is TRBV6-6 and J usage is TRBJ2-7; D uncertain. The CDR3 runs to 11 residues. Trimming cost V 3 bases and J 2 bases, with 2 bases left between them. Looked up from germline, CDR1 is MNHNY and CDR2 is SVGAGI (reference sequence).

The gene calls are TRBV18 and TRBJ2-1, with D possibly matching TRBD2 (5 bases). The V end was cut by 1 base, the J end by 8 bases, with 9 bases between. This CDR3 contains 13 residues. Germline lookup yields CDR1 KGHSH and CDR2 LQKENI. The CDR3 DNA reads TGTGCCAGCTCACCACTTGAGGGCCATGAGCAGTTCTTC. Translated, it gives CASSPLEGHEQFF.

This clone was seen a single time. The chain uses TRBV15 and TRBJ1-1, with a tentative D call TRBD1 (5 bases). Germline loops: CDR1 LNHNV, CDR2 YYDKDF (reference sequence). The CDR3 loop spans 13 amino acids. The V gene lost 0 bases and the J gene lost 11 bases, with 13 bases spanning the gap. The CDR3, as DNA: TGTGCCACCAGCAGAGATCTGGGCAGGGACGCTTTCTTT. It codes for CATSRDLGRDAFF.